This T cell receptor (beta chain) was found in a study of early T cells in non-severe SARS-CoV-2 infection. This clonotype was picked up many times. The CDR3 contains 14 residues. CDR1 and CDR2 from the germline V gene are LNHNV and YYDKDF (reference sequence). V was clipped by 5 bases and J by 1 base, with 11 bases between them. TCRdb passed the 5' RACE reads through MiXCR, listing each CDR3 protein once. The repertoire includes over 45,000 distinct CDR3 sequences, roughly 15% of them detected once, and approximately 4% sits in the top ten. This chain links TRBV15 with TRBJ1-1; perhaps TRBD1 as D (5 bases). The receptor was isolated from an adult who was a healthcare worker with PCR-confirmed SARS-CoV-2 infection or an uninfected control (not recorded which). The sequences come from whole blood, collected at baseline. The CDR3 here is CATSLRGGNTEAFF. For the CDR3, the DNA is TGTGCCACCAGCCTCCGGGGGGGGAACACTGAAGCTTTCTTT.